The rows below give T cell receptor beta chains drawn from one sample of a study of blood T cell repertoires in COVID-19. Sequencing used immunoSEQ multiplex PCR; TCRdb keeps in-frame clones, though not all of them. The sample records roughly 190,000 clones, 88% being singletons. The sequencing input was peripheral blood. These receptors were collected from a man in his forties with active or convalescent COVID-19. Each CDR3 is given without its conserved first and last residue.

>TRBV10-3|TRBJ2-3
AISAGITDTQY
>TRBV27|TRBJ1-2
ASSLKEGHYGYT
>TRBV6-5|TRBJ2-7
ASTRADRGSHEQY
>TRBV5-1|TRBJ2-5
ASSLRTKQETQY
>TRBV3-1/TRBV3-2|TRBJ1-5
ASSQAGGQSNQPQH
>TRBV14|TRBJ1-1
ASSLTQGFTEAF
>TRBV5-4|TRBJ2-1
ASSFGQGAYNEQF
>TRBV9|TRBJ1-1
ASSRQPMNTEAF
>TRBV7-3|TRBJ2-2
ASSPPLSGELF
>TRBV25-1|TRBJ2-5
ASKGNDETQY
>TRBV7-9|TRBJ2-1
ASSDRDRTYNEQF
>TRBV6-5|TRBJ2-3
ASSDTVADTQY
>TRBV3-1/TRBV3-2|TRBJ2-2
ASSQEPGQGLIWELF
>TRBV7-3|TRBJ2-7
ASSLEQGYEQY
>TRBV5-4|TRBJ1-1
ASSLAHRQGTNSEAF